This T cell receptor beta chain was retrieved from a study of tumor-infiltrating lymphocytes in oesophageal squamous cell carcinoma. Germline assignment: CDR1 SGHTA and CDR2 FQGNSA. The CDR3 is 17 amino acids in total, end residues counted. On this clonotype: Because it lacks the conserved phenylalanine or tryptophan at the end, this CDR3 is likely a read error. The DNA is left out, because the CDR3 cannot be placed on it with certainty; the CDR3 is given as TCRdb lists it.

TCRdb reprocessed the PCR reads via MiXCR and lists one record per CDR3 protein. The sample holds 15,000 to 20,000 distinct CDR3 sequences, roughly two fifths seen once. V usage is TRBV7-2 and J usage is TRBJ2-1; the listed D gene, TRBD2, was not tested against the DNA. Sample: normal esophageal tissue next to the tumor. The sequence derives from a female donor with esophageal squamous cell carcinoma. CDR3 protein: CASSLVPGSDSPLHFGN.